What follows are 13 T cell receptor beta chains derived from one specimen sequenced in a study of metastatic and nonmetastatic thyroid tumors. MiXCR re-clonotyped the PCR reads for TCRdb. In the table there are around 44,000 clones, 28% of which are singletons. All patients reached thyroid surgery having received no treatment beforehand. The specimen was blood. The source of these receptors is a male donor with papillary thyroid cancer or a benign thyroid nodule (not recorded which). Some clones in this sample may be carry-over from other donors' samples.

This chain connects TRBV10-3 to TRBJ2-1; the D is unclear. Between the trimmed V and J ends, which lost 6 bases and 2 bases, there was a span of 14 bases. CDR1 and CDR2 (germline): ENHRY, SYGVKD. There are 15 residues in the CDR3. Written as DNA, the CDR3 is TGTGCCATCAGCGCCGGCGTCACACCCTACAATGAGCAGTTCTTC. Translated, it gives CAISAGVTPYNEQFF.

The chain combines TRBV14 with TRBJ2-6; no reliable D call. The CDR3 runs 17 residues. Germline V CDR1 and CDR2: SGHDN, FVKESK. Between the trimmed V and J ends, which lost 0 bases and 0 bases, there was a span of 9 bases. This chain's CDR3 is CASSQDVAFSGANVLTF. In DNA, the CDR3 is TGTGCCAGCAGCCAAGATGTGGCCTTCTCTGGGGCCAACGTCCTGACTTTC.

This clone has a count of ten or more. In DNA form, the CDR3 reads TGTGCCAGCAGCCAAGAAGTGGGGGATCAGCCCCAGCATTTT. Encoded protein: CASSQEVGDQPQHF. J is TRBJ1-5 and V is TRBV7-9, with a weak D call TRBD1 (5 bases). The germline CDR1 and CDR2 sequences are SEHNR and FQNEAQ (reference sequence). The CDR3 runs 14 residues. Trimming left V 5 bases short and J 5 bases short, with 13 bases between. The whole variable domain, filled in from reference TRBV7-9 and TRBJ1-5, reads DTGVSQNPRHKITKRGQNVTFRCDPISEHNRLYWYRQTLGQGPEFLTYFQNEAQLEKSRLLSDRFSAERPKGSFSTLEIQRTEQGDSAMYLCASSQEVGDQPQHFGDGTRLSIL.

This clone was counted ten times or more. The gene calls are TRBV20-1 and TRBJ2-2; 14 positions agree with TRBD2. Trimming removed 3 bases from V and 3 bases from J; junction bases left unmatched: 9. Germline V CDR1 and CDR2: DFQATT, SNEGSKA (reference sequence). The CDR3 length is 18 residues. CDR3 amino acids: CSASSGLAGALHTGELFF. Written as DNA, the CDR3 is TGCAGTGCTAGTTCGGGACTAGCGGGAGCATTGCACACCGGGGAGCTGTTTTTT.

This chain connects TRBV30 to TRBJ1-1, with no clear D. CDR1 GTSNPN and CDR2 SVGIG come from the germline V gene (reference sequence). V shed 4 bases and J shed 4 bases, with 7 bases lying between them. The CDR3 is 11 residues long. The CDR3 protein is CAWKKSTEAFF. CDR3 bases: TGTGCCTGGAAGAAGAGCACTGAAGCTTTCTTT.

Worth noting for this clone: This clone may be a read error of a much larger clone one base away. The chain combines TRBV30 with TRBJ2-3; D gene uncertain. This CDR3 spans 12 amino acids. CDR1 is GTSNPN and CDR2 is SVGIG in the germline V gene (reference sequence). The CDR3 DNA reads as TGTGCCTGTAGTGTACAGCCAGATACGCAGTATTTT. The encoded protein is CACSVQPDTQYF.

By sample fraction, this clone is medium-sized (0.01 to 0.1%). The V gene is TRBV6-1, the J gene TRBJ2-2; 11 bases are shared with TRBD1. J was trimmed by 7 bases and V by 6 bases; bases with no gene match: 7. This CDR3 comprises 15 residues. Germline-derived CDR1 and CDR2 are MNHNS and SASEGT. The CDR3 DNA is TGTGCCAGCAGAGAGGGACAGGGGGATGTCGGGGAGCTGTTTTTT. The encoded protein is CASREGQGDVGELFF.

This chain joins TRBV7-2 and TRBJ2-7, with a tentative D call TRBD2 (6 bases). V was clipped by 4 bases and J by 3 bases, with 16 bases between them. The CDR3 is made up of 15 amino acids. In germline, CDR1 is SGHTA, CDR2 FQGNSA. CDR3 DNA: TGTGCCAGCAGCTCAGCAGGTGGCGGGATCTACGAGCAGTACTTC. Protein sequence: CASSSAGGGIYEQYF.

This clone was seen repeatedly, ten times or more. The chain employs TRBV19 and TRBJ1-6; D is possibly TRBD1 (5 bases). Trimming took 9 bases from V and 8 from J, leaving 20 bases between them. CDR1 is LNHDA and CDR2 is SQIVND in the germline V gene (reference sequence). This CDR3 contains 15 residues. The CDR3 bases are TGTGCCAGCGAGGCGGGTCCTCTGGGGGATTCACCCCTCCACTTT. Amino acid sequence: CASEAGPLGDSPLHF.

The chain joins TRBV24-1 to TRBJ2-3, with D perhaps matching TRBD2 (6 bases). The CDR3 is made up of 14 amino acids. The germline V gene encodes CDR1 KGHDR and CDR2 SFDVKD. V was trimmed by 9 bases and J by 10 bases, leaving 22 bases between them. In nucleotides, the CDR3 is TGTGCCACCTCACGTGGAGGGAACACAGTTCCGCAGTATTTT. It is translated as CATSRGGNTVPQYF.

In DNA, the CDR3 is TGCAGTGCTATCAGGCCCACTGGCTACACCTTC. The encoded protein is CSAIRPTGYTF. V gene TRBV20-1 combines with J gene TRBJ1-2; no definite D call. Germline V gives CDR1 DFQATT, CDR2 SNEGSKA (reference sequence). CDR3 length: 11 amino acids. Trimming took 4 bases from V and 7 from J, leaving 10 bases between them.

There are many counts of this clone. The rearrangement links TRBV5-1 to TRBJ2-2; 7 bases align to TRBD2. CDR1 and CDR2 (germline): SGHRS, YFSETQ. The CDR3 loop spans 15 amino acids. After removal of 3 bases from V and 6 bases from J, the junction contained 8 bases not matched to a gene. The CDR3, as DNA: TGCGCCAGCAGCTCTCGGGGGGAGCCCCCCGGGGAGCTGTTTTTT. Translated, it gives CASSSRGEPPGELFF. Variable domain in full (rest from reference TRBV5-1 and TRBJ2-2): KAGVTQTPRYLIKTRGQQVTLSCSPISGHRSVSWYQQTPGQGLQFLFEYFSETQRNKGNFPGRFSGRQFSNSRSEMNVSTLELGDSALYLCASSSRGEPPGELFFGEGSRLTVL.

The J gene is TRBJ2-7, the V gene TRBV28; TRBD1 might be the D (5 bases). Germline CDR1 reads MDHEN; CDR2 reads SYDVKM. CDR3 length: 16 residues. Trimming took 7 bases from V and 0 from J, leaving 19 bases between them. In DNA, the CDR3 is TGTGCCAGCATCTCCAGCGTACAGGACCCCTCCTACGAGCAGTACTTC. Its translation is CASISSVQDPSYEQYF.